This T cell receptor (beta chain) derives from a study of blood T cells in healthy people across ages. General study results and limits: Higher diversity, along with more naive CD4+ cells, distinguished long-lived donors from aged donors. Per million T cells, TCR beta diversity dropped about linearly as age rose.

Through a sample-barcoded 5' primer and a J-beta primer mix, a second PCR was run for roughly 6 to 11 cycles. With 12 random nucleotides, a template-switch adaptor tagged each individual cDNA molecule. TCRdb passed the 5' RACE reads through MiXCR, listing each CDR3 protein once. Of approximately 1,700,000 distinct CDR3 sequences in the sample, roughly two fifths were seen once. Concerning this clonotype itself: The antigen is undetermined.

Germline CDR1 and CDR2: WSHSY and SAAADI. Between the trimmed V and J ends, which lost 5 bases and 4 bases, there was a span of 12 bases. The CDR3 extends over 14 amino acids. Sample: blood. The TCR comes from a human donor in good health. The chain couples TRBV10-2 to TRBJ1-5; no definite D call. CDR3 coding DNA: TGCGCCAGCAGTCCAACTAAATCAAATCAGCCCCAGCATTTT. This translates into CASSPTKSNQPQHF.